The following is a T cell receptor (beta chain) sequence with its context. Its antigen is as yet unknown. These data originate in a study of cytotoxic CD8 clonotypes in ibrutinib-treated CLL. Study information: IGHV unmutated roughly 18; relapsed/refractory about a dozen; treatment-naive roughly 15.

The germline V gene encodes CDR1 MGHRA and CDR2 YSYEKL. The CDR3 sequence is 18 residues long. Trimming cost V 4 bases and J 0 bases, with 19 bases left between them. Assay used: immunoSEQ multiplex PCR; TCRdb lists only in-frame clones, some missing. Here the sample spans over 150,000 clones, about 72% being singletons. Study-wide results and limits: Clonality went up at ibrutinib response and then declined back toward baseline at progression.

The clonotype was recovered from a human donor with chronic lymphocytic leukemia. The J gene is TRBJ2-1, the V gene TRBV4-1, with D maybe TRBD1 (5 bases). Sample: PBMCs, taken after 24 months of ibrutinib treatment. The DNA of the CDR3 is TGCGCCAGCAGCCGTGGACAATTTGCCCAGAGCTCCTACAATGAGCAGTTCTTC. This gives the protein CASSRGQFAQSSYNEQFF.